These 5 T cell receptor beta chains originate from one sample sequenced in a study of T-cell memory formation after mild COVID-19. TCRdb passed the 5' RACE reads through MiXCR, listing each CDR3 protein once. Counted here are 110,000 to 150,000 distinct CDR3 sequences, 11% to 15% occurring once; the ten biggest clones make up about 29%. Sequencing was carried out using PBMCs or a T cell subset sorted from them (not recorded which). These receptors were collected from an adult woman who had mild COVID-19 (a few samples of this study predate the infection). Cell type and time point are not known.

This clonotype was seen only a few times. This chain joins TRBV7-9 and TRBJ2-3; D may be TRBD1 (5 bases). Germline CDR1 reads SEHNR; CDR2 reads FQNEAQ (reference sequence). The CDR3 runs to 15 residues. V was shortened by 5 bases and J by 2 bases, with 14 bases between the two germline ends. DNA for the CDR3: TGTGCCAGCAGCCGACCGGACACCTCCACAGATACGCAGTATTTT. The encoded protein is CASSRPDTSTDTQYF.

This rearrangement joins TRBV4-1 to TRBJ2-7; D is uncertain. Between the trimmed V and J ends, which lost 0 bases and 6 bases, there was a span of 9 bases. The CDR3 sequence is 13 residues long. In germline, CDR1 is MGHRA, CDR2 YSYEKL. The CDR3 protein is CASSQDDYPEQYF. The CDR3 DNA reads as TGCGCCAGCAGCCAAGACGATTATCCCGAGCAGTACTTC.

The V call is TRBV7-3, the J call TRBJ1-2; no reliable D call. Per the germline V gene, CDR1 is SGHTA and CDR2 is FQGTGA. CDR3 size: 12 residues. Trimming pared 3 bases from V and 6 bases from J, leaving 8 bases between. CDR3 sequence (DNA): TGTGCCAGCAGCTTCCCGTGGGATGGCTACACCTTC. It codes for CASSFPWDGYTF.

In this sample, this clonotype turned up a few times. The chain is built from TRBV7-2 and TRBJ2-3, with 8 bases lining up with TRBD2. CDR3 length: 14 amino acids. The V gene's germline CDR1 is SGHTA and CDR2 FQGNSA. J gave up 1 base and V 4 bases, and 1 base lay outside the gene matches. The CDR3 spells CASSYSGGTDTQYF. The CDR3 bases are TGTGCCAGCAGCTATAGCGGGGGCACAGATACGCAGTATTTT.

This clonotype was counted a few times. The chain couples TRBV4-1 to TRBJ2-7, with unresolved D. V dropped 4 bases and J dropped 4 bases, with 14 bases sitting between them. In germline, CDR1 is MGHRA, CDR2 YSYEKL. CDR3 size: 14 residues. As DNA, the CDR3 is TGCGCCAGCAGCCGAGAAGGCAGCCTATACGAGCAGTACTTC. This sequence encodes CASSREGSLYEQYF.